This TCR beta chain was sequenced in a study of Tregs in tolerant kidney transplant recipients. Overall study results and limits: Tregs expanded with activated donor B cells seemed most donor-specific.

The CDR3 consists of 14 residues. CDR1 and CDR2 (germline): SGDLS, YYNGEE. Germline trimming cut 0 bases from V and 2 bases from J; bases unmatched to any gene: 2. Generated by immunoSEQ multiplex PCR, the TCRdb table keeps only in-frame clones and is missing some. Here the sample spans tens of thousands of clones, roughly 98% being singletons. With regard to this clone: No antigen is known for it.

Thawed PBMCs were FACS-sorted into unstimulated CD4+CD25+CD127- regulatory T cells, CD4+CD25- non-regulatory cells, CD4 and CD8 cells. The V and J genes are TRBV9 and TRBJ2-7, with TRBD1 matching 7 bases. This receptor was identified in a human donor who received a combined kidney and bone marrow transplant. The sequencing here drew on CD4+ T cells from blood, taken before the transplant. The CDR3 nucleotides are TGTGCCAGCAGCGTAGGACAGGGTGCCTACGAGCAGTACTTC. This gives the protein CASSVGQGAYEQYF. The full variable domain, completed using reference TRBV9 and TRBJ2-7, is DSGVTQTPKHLITATGQRVTLRCSPRSGDLSVYWYQQSLDQGLQFLIQYYNGEERAKGNILERFSAQQFPDLHSELNLSSLELGDSALYFCASSVGQGAYEQYFGPGTRLTVT.